Listed below are T cell receptor beta chains from one sample, sequenced in a study of cytomegalovirus exposure and HLA in healthy donors. Sequencing was performed with immunoSEQ multiplex PCR; in TCRdb, only in-frame clones are kept and a portion is missing. Counted here are 85,000 to 100,000 clones, 64% occurring once; the ten biggest clones make up roughly 3.2%. The sequencing sample was made of PBMCs. All receptors derive from a man between 60 and 70 years old in good health and CMV-seronegative. CDR3s include the opening cysteine and the closing phenylalanine or tryptophan. The D gene is left open where the match is weak. Expanded clones are given a class, and other clones once, few, many or no size at all.

once,-,TRBJ2-5,TRBV7-9,CASSSGMGETQYF,TGTGCCAGCAGCTCAGGAATGGGAGAGACCCAGTACTTC
-,TRBD1,TRBJ2-7,TRBV7-2,CASSTRTGIYEQYF,TGTGCCAGCAGCACCCGGACAGGGATCTACGAGCAGTACTTC
-,-,TRBJ2-3,TRBV30,CAWSVGPSGAAPDTQYF,TGTGCCTGGAGTGTTGGTCCCAGCGGAGCGGCCCCAGATACGCAGTATTTT
-,-,TRBJ1-3,TRBV19,CARELIGTPKNTGNTIYF,TGTGCCAGAGAGCTAATCGGGACTCCGAAGAATACTGGAAACACCATATATTTT
few,-,TRBJ1-6,TRBV5-1,CASRGEGVISPLHF,TGCGCCAGCAGAGGGGAGGGGGTTATATCACCCCTCCACTTT
few,TRBD1,TRBJ1-2,TRBV7-9,CSSSIDRGYYTF,TGTTCCAGCAGCATCGACAGGGGGTATTACACCTTC
-,-,TRBJ1-6,TRBV19,CASSIKGVFSPLHF,TGTGCCAGTAGTATCAAGGGAGTCTTTTCACCCCTCCACTTT
-,TRBD2,TRBJ2-2,TRBV5-6,CASSASGFTGELFF,TGTGCCAGCAGCGCTAGCGGCTTCACCGGGGAGCTGTTTTTT
-,TRBD2,TRBJ2-7,TRBV19,CASSITSGNHEQYF,TGTGCCAGTAGTATAACTAGCGGGAACCACGAGCAGTACTTC
few,-,TRBJ1-4,TRBV27,CASSLWGPNEKLFF,TGTGCCAGCAGTTTATGGGGGCCTAATGAAAAACTGTTTTTT
-,-,TRBJ2-7,TRBV9,CASSPERTVSLYEQYF,TGTGCCAGCAGCCCGGAAAGGACAGTATCCCTCTACGAGCAGTACTTC
-,TRBD1,TRBJ2-2,TRBV19,CASIQKGAGTGELFF,TGTGCCAGTATCCAGAAGGGGGCAGGCACCGGGGAGCTGTTTTTT
few,-,TRBJ2-2,TRBV7-3,CASSLNGGFNTGELFF,TGTGCCAGCAGCTTAAATGGAGGCTTTAACACCGGGGAGCTGTTTTTT
once,TRBD1,TRBJ1-2,TRBV5-1,CASSSGTGFVGYTF,TGCGCCAGCAGCAGCGGGACAGGGTTTGTGGGCTACACCTTC
-,TRBD2,TRBJ2-7,TRBV19,CASTASGSYEQYF,TGTGCCAGTACCGCTAGCGGTTCCTACGAGCAGTACTTC
-,-,TRBJ1-1,TRBV7-3,CASSPNPPVGGNTEAFF,TGTGCCAGCAGCCCCAACCCCCCCGTCGGGGGGAACACTGAAGCTTTCTTT
many,TRBD2,TRBJ2-1,TRBV19,CASSILAESTEQFF,TGTGCCAGTAGTATACTAGCGGAGAGTACCGAGCAGTTCTTC
-,TRBD2,TRBJ2-3,TRBV12-5,CASGARREGRDTQYF,TGTGCTAGTGGTGCTCGGCGGGAGGGCCGGGATACGCAGTATTTT
-,TRBD1,TRBJ1-5,TRBV4-2,CASSQDEGAGQPQHF,TGTGCCAGCAGCCAAGATGAGGGGGCGGGTCAGCCCCAGCATTTT
-,-,TRBJ2-6,TRBV5-8,CASSLAGRGANVLTF,TGTGCCAGCAGCTTGGCAGGGCGAGGGGCCAACGTCCTGACTTTC
-,-,TRBJ2-6,TRBV7-2,CASSQGHSGANVLTF,TGTGCCAGCAGCCAGGGGCACTCTGGGGCCAACGTCCTGACTTTC
few,TRBD1,TRBJ2-6,TRBV5-1,CASSSWTGGSGANVLTF,TGCGCCAGCAGCTCTTGGACAGGGGGCTCAGGGGCCAACGTCCTGACTTTC
-,TRBD1,TRBJ2-3,TRBV6-1,CASTGTGFTDTQYF,TGTGCCTCAACCGGGACAGGGTTTACAGATACGCAGTATTTT
-,TRBD2,TRBJ2-7,TRBV4-1,CASSPDTGGRVHEQYF,TGCGCCAGCAGCCCCGACACCGGCGGGAGGGTCCACGAGCAGTACTTC
-,-,TRBJ2-5,TRBV25-1,CASSLRGGEETQYF,TGTGCCAGCAGTCTCCGGGGCGGGGAAGAGACCCAGTACTTC
-,TRBD1,TRBJ1-4,TRBV7-3,CASSYRTGVGEKLFF,TGTGCCAGCAGCTACAGGACAGGGGTGGGAGAAAAACTGTTTTTT
few,-,TRBJ1-4,TRBV5-1,CASSPLGGESEKLFF,TGCGCCAGCAGCCCTCTCGGGGGGGAGAGTGAAAAACTGTTTTTT
-,-,TRBJ1-2,TRBV7-9,CSSSQPTGIYGYTF,TGTTCCAGCAGCCAGCCGACAGGCATCTATGGCTACACCTTC
few,-,TRBJ2-6,TRBV25-1,CASRGPGVGANVLTF,TGTGCCAGCAGGGGCCCGGGGGTTGGGGCCAACGTCCTGACTTTC
-,-,TRBJ2-5,TRBV28,CASMDFQNQETQYF,TGTGCCAGCATGGACTTCCAGAATCAAGAGACCCAGTACTTC
-,-,TRBJ2-7,TRBV18,CASSPTLESYEQYF,TGTGCCAGCTCACCAACTCTAGAGTCCTACGAGCAGTACTTC
-,-,TRBJ1-1,TRBV7-9,CASSLDWRATEAFF,TGTGCCAGCAGCTTAGATTGGAGGGCGACTGAAGCTTTCTTT
-,TRBD2,TRBJ2-2,TRBV5-1,CASSFEGGPYTGELFF,TGCGCCAGCAGCTTCGAGGGAGGGCCTTACACCGGGGAGCTGTTTTTT
-,-,TRBJ1-4,TRBV20-1,CSTRENEKLFF,TGCAGTACCAGGGAAAATGAAAAACTGTTTTTT
-,TRBD1,TRBJ1-3,TRBV5-4,CASSLVGQNGNTIYF,TGTGCCAGCAGCTTGGTGGGACAGAATGGAAACACCATATATTTT
-,-,TRBJ2-2,TRBV6-1,CASSEVQGAGELFF,TGTGCCAGCAGTGAAGTACAGGGAGCCGGGGAGCTGTTTTTT
few,-,TRBJ2-5,TRBV5-1,CASSLLNQGETQYF,TGCGCCAGCAGCTTGCTCAATCAGGGGGAGACCCAGTACTTC
few,-,TRBJ1-3,TRBV5-6,CASSLEWANSGNTIYF,TGTGCCAGCAGCTTGGAATGGGCCAACTCTGGAAACACCATATATTTT
-,-,TRBJ1-2,TRBV2,CAGRFAGALYGYTF,TGTGCAGGCAGGTTCGCAGGGGCTCTCTATGGCTACACCTTC
-,-,TRBJ1-3,TRBV2,CASSQASGRSGNTIYF,TGTGCCAGCAGCCAAGCCTCAGGGCGATCTGGAAACACCATATATTTT
-,-,TRBJ2-3,TRBV11-2,CASSFSAGVPDTQYF,TGTGCCAGCAGCTTCTCTGCAGGGGTCCCAGATACGCAGTATTTT
few,TRBD1,TRBJ1-5,TRBV12-5,CASGSGRTGNQPQHF,TGTGCTAGTGGTTCGGGACGGACAGGGAATCAGCCCCAGCATTTT
-,-,TRBJ2-2,TRBV2,CASSAGGTGELFF,TGTGCCAGCAGTGCAGGGGGGACCGGGGAGCTGTTTTTT
-,-,TRBJ2-7,TRBV14,CASSPLGEPEQYF,TGTGCCAGCAGCCCCCTTGGAGAACCCGAGCAGTACTTC
-,-,TRBJ1-1,TRBV5-1,CASSFDSSNTEAFF,TGCGCCAGCAGCTTCGACTCCTCGAACACTGAAGCTTTCTTT
-,-,TRBJ1-3,TRBV6-1,CASRQGMTGNTIYF,TGTGCCAGCAGACAGGGTATGACTGGAAACACCATATATTTT
once,TRBD1,TRBJ2-5,TRBV15,CATSRDGRDRETQYF,TGTGCCACCAGCAGAGATGGTCGGGACAGAGAGACCCAGTACTTC
-,-,TRBJ2-1,TRBV5-1,CASSLAGAWEQFF,TGCGCCAGCAGCTTGGCTGGGGCTTGGGAGCAGTTCTTC
-,TRBD2,TRBJ2-1,TRBV5-1,CASSSEAGGTYNEQFF,TGCGCCAGCAGCTCGGAAGCGGGAGGCACCTACAATGAGCAGTTCTTC
few,TRBD1,TRBJ1-1,TRBV7-6,CASSLLLAYRGNTEAFF,TGTGCCAGCAGCTTATTACTCGCATACAGGGGGAACACTGAAGCTTTCTTT
-,-,TRBJ2-2,TRBV5-1,CASSTGQQGTGELFF,TGCGCCAGCAGCACCGGGCAACAGGGCACCGGGGAGCTGTTTTTT
-,TRBD1,TRBJ1-2,TRBV6-1,CASSEQGAYGYTF,TGTGCCAGCAGTGAACAGGGGGCCTATGGCTACACCTTC